The 26 T cell receptor beta chains listed next were all sequenced from one sample in a study of cytomegalovirus exposure and HLA in healthy donors. The PCR contained 60 Vbeta and 13 Jbeta primers. The protocol was immunoSEQ multiplex PCR, while the TCRdb copy is restricted to in-frame clones and leaves out a portion. Seen here are 180,000 or so clones, 70% to 80% observed once, and the top ten hold just under 3%. The specimen sequenced was PBMCs. The receptors were sampled from a male donor in good health and CMV-seronegative.

This clone came up once. The chain uses TRBV6-5 and TRBJ1-1, with unresolved D. The germline gives CDR1 MNHEY, CDR2 SVGAGI. This CDR3 is 12 amino acids long. V dropped 8 bases and J dropped 1 base, with 8 bases sitting between them. The CDR3 region is CASRLANTEAFF. In DNA, the CDR3 is TGTGCCAGCCGCCTGGCGAACACTGAAGCTTTCTTT.

The V and J genes are TRBV7-2 and TRBJ1-4; 7 nucleotides line up with TRBD1. The CDR3 is 14 amino acids. The germline gives CDR1 SGHTA, CDR2 FQGNSA. V gave up 5 bases and J gave up 3 bases; unmatched junction bases: 3. In DNA form, the CDR3 reads TGTGCCAGCAGCCGGACAGGTCCTAATGAAAAACTGTTTTTT. It codes for CASSRTGPNEKLFF. Full variable domain (remainder filled in from reference TRBV7-2 and TRBJ1-4): GAGVSQSPSNKVTEKGKDVELRCDPISGHTALYWYRQSLGQGLEFLIYFQGNSAPDKSGLPSDRFSAERTGGSVSTLTIQRTQQEDSAVYLCASSRTGPNEKLFFGSGTQLSVL.

The chain joins TRBV18 to TRBJ1-3; 9 bases are a match to TRBD1. The CDR3 is 16 amino acids. V shed 2 bases, J shed 2 bases, and the junction held 4 bases outside the gene matches. Germline V gene sequence: CDR1 KGHSH, CDR2 LQKENI. This CDR3 reads CASSPGTGSTGNTIYF. The DNA for the CDR3 is TGTGCCAGCTCACCAGGGACAGGGTCTACTGGAAACACCATATATTTT.

This clone has just a few counts. V and J are TRBV12-5 and TRBJ1-5, with D possibly being TRBD1 (6 bases). There are 19 residues in the CDR3. The germline V and J ends were trimmed by 0 bases and 0 bases, with 18 bases remaining between them. Germline assignment: CDR1 LGHNT and CDR2 FRNRAP. CDR3 sequence (DNA): TGTGCTAGTGGTTTGGTACAGGATGGGACAACGAATAGCAATCAGCCCCAGCATTTT. Translation gives CASGLVQDGTTNSNQPQHF. Variable domain in full (rest from reference TRBV12-5 and TRBJ1-5): DARVTQTPRHKVTEMGQEVTMRCQPILGHNTVFWYRQTMMQGLELLAYFRNRAPLDDSGMPKDRFSAEMPDATLATLKIQPSEPRDSAVYFCASGLVQDGTTNSNQPQHFGDGTRLSIL.

The V gene is TRBV6-6, the J gene TRBJ1-1; weak D call: TRBD1 (5 bases). Trimming took 4 bases from V and 6 from J, leaving 12 bases between them. CDR1 is MNHNY and CDR2 is SVGAGI in the germline V gene (reference sequence). The CDR3 is 13 amino acids. CDR3 sequence reads: CASSWNQGSEAFF. CDR3 DNA sequence: TGTGCCAGCAGTTGGAATCAGGGATCTGAAGCTTTCTTT.

The CDR3 loop is CASSIGTGREAFF. The DNA for the CDR3 is TGTGCCAGCAGTATTGGGACAGGTAGGGAGGCTTTCTTT. The gene calls are TRBV27 and TRBJ1-1, with TRBD1 matching over 8 bases. CDR3 length equals 13 residues. The ends lost 5 bases at V and 11 bases at J; junction bases unmatched: 10. In germline, CDR1 is MNHEY, CDR2 SMNVEV (reference sequence).

The rearrangement uses TRBV29-1 and TRBJ2-1; maybe TRBD1 (5 bases). There are 13 residues in the CDR3. Germline-derived CDR1 and CDR2 are SQVTM and ANQGSEA. V shed 3 bases and J shed 3 bases, with 9 bases lying between them. The CDR3 region is CSVDQQDYNEQFF. CDR3 nucleotides: TGCAGCGTTGACCAACAGGACTACAATGAGCAGTTCTTC.

In this sample, this clone turned up a few times. The chain uses TRBV4-3 and TRBJ1-4; the D gene is possibly TRBD1 (5 bases). Per the germline V gene, CDR1 is LGHNA and CDR2 is YSLEER. V was shortened by 0 bases and J by 5 bases, with 7 bases between the two germline ends. CDR3 length equals 14 residues. CDR3 protein: CASSQDRGNEKLFF. The CDR3 DNA sequence: TGCGCCAGCAGCCAAGATCGGGGGAATGAAAAACTGTTTTTT.

The rearrangement uses TRBV6-1 and TRBJ1-3; 8 bases are a match to TRBD1. Trimming at V came to 9 bases and at J to 0 bases, leaving 1 base not matched to a gene. Germline V gene lookup returns CDR1 MNHNS and CDR2 SASEGT. The CDR3 has 13 amino acids. CDR3 DNA sequence: TGTGCCAGTGACAGGGGCTCTGGAAACACCATATATTTT. The encoded protein is CASDRGSGNTIYF.

The chain links TRBV7-7 to TRBJ2-3, with TRBD2 matching 10 bases. The ends lost 0 bases at V and 3 bases at J; junction bases unmatched: 6. CDR1 and CDR2 from the germline V gene are SSHAT and FNYEAQ (reference sequence). The CDR3 contains 17 residues. The CDR3 loop is CASSLAFTSGDTDTQYF. CDR3 nucleotide sequence: TGTGCCAGCAGCTTAGCGTTCACTAGCGGGGATACAGATACGCAGTATTTT.

The chain links TRBV28 to TRBJ2-5, with 7 bases matching TRBD1. CDR1 and CDR2 (germline): MDHEN, SYDVKM. This CDR3 is built from 15 residues. The V and J ends lost 8 bases and 2 bases, in that order; junction bases with no gene match: 11. The CDR3 nucleotides read TGTGCCAGCTCCCCTCTAGGGACAGTTCAAGAGACCCAGTACTTC. This encodes CASSPLGTVQETQYF.

CDR3 in amino acids: CASSQGPSSGNTIYF. DNA of the CDR3: TGTGCCAGCAGCCAGGGGCCTAGCTCTGGAAACACCATATATTTT. The genes are TRBV7-8 and TRBJ1-3, with D perhaps TRBD1 (6 bases). CDR3 length: 15 residues. Germline-derived CDR1 and CDR2 are SGHVS and FQNEAQ. The germline V and J ends were trimmed by 5 bases and 0 bases, with 11 bases remaining between them.

The rearrangement joins TRBV29-1 to TRBJ1-3; TRBD1 matches at 9 bases. Germline-derived CDR1 and CDR2 are SQVTM and ANQGSEA. V was pared by 6 bases and J by 4 bases, with 13 bases of the junction left unmatched. There are 16 residues in the CDR3. CDR3 loop: CSVRPTQGTGGNTIYF. The DNA for the CDR3 is TGCAGCGTACGCCCGACCCAGGGGACAGGGGGAAACACCATATATTTT.

The V gene is TRBV30, the J gene TRBJ2-1; TRBD2 might be the D (6 bases). Trimming left V 2 bases short and J 4 bases short, with 15 bases between. This CDR3 comprises 15 residues. The germline V gene has CDR1 GTSNPN and CDR2 SVGIG (reference sequence). CDR3 residues: CAWSQGLPPYNEQFF. CDR3 coding DNA: TGTGCCTGGAGTCAGGGACTTCCCCCTTACAATGAGCAGTTCTTC.

This clone is a singleton in its sample. V gene TRBV10-3 combines with J gene TRBJ2-7, with D perhaps TRBD1 (6 bases). The length of the CDR3 is 16 residues. V shed 2 bases and J shed 2 bases, with 16 bases lying between them. The germline V gene has CDR1 ENHRY and CDR2 SYGVKD. As DNA, the CDR3 is TGTGCCATCAGTGAGCCATCCCGGGACATAACCTACGAGCAGTACTTC. This sequence encodes CAISEPSRDITYEQYF.

The V and J genes are TRBV9 and TRBJ2-1; D perhaps matches TRBD2 (6 bases). This CDR3 comprises 14 residues. Germline CDR1 and CDR2: SGDLS and YYNGEE. The ends were cut back, 4 bases at V and 6 bases at J, with 14 bases in the middle. CDR3 protein: CASSSSTGSNEQFF. CDR3 bases: TGTGCCAGCAGCAGCTCGACCGGGAGCAATGAGCAGTTCTTC.

V gene TRBV6-5 combines with J gene TRBJ1-5, with D perhaps matching TRBD1 (5 bases). The CDR3 has 13 amino acids. The germline V and J ends were trimmed by 8 bases and 7 bases, with 15 bases remaining between them. The germline CDR1 and CDR2 sequences are MNHEY and SVGAGI. The CDR3 region is CASGNPGRQPQHF. In nucleotides, the CDR3 is TGTGCCAGCGGGAACCCAGGGAGGCAGCCCCAGCATTTT.

The chain employs TRBV4-2 and TRBJ2-7; 11 bases are shared with TRBD2. The CDR3 extends over 20 amino acids. CDR1 LGHNA and CDR2 YNFKEQ come from the germline V gene. V lost 5 bases and J lost 5; bases outside the gene matches: 23. CDR3: CASSGGGLSRTSGSTNEQYF. The CDR3 DNA follows: TGTGCCAGCAGCGGGGGGGGCTTGTCGAGAACTAGCGGGAGTACCAACGAGCAGTACTTC.

V is TRBV6-1 and J is TRBJ2-1, with D unresolved. This CDR3 region has 16 residues. V was clipped by 2 bases and J by 3 bases, with 14 bases between them. In germline, CDR1 is MNHNS, CDR2 SASEGT. CDR3 region: CASSENGAIHYNEQFF. CDR3 nucleotide sequence: TGTGCCAGCAGTGAAAACGGAGCAATTCACTACAATGAGCAGTTCTTC.

The rearrangement joins TRBV7-3 to TRBJ2-6, with D uncertain. This CDR3 is built from 15 residues. Trimming cost V 2 bases and J 0 bases, with 5 bases left between them. CDR1 and CDR2 (germline): SGHTA, FQGTGA. CDR3 sequence: CASSLAVSGANVLTF. CDR3 nucleotides: TGTGCCAGCAGCTTAGCAGTCTCTGGGGCCAACGTCCTGACTTTC.

This clone appeared once. V usage is TRBV4-3 and J usage is TRBJ2-3, with D tentatively TRBD1 (6 bases). The CDR3 is 14 amino acids. Between the trimmed V and J ends, which lost 3 bases and 5 bases, there was a span of 12 bases. From germline, CDR1 is LGHNA and CDR2 YSLEER. DNA of the CDR3: TGCGCCAGCAGCCAGGGACACCCTGTAGATACGCAGTATTTT. As protein: CASSQGHPVDTQYF.

The chain combines TRBV30 with TRBJ1-5, with D possibly being TRBD1 (5 bases). Germline V CDR1 and CDR2: GTSNPN, SVGIG (reference sequence). V was clipped by 2 bases and J by 4 bases, with 15 bases between them. CDR3 length equals 15 residues. DNA of the CDR3: TGTGCCTGGAGTACCCACGGGGGGGGTAATCAGCCCCAGCATTTT. It is translated as CAWSTHGGGNQPQHF.

This clone has only a few counts. The J gene is TRBJ2-7, the V gene TRBV18; tentatively, D is TRBD1 (5 bases). CDR3 length equals 13 residues. Trimming cost V 2 bases and J 2 bases, with 7 bases left between them. Germline CDR1 KGHSH, CDR2 LQKENI. The CDR3 spells CASSPGAAYEQYF. The CDR3 DNA reads TGTGCCAGCTCACCAGGGGCGGCCTACGAGCAGTACTTC.

This clone has just one count. CDR3 DNA: TGTGCCAGCGGGCTATATAGCAATCAGCCCCAGCATTTT. The encoded protein is CASGLYSNQPQHF. The chain recombines TRBV6-5 with TRBJ1-5; no reliable D call. The CDR3 spans 13 residues. Germline CDR1 is MNHEY and CDR2 is SVGAGI. V was pared by 8 bases and J by 0 bases, with 8 bases between.

The V gene is TRBV28, the J gene TRBJ1-1; a possible D gene is TRBD1 (6 bases). Trimming removed 5 bases from V and 1 base from J, with 11 bases in between. The CDR3 extends over 14 amino acids. The germline gives CDR1 MDHEN, CDR2 SYDVKM. In nucleotides, the CDR3 is TGTGCCAGCAGTCCTGGGACATCGAACACTGAAGCTTTCTTT. This sequence encodes CASSPGTSNTEAFF.

This clone was picked up one time. The chain uses TRBV11-2 and TRBJ2-1, with 9 bases lining up with TRBD2. The germline CDR1 and CDR2 sequences are SGHAT and FQNNGV. The CDR3 sequence is 16 residues long. V gave up 5 bases and J gave up 7 bases; unmatched junction bases: 12. DNA for the CDR3: TGTGCCAGCAGCCCCTTGCGGGGGGGCCCCGGGAATGAGCAGTTCTTC. It specifies CASSPLRGGPGNEQFF. Filled out from reference TRBV11-2 and TRBJ2-1, the complete variable domain reads EAGVAQSPRYKIIEKRQSVAFWCNPISGHATLYWYQQILGQGPKLLIQFQNNGVVDDSQLPKDRFSAERLKGVDSTLKIQPAKLEDSAVYLCASSPLRGGPGNEQFFGPGTRLTVL.